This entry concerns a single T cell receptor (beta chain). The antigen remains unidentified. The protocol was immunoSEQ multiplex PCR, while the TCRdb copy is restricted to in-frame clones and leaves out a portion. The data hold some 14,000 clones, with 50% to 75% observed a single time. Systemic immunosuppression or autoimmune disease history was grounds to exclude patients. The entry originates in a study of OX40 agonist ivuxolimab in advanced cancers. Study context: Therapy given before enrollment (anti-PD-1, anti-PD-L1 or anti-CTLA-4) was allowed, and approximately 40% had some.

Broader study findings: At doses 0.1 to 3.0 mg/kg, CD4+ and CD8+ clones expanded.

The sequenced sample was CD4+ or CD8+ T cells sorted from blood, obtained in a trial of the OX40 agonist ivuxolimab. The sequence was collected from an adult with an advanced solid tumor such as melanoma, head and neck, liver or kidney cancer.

In nucleotides, the CDR3 is TGTGCCAGCAGCGTCTCCTACGAGCAGTACTTC. Translating gives CASSVSYEQYF. The V gene is TRBV11-2, the J gene TRBJ2-7; D is undetermined. V gave up 5 bases and J gave up 0 bases, with 2 bases separating them. The CDR3 runs 11 residues. The germline V gene has CDR1 SGHAT and CDR2 FQNNGV.